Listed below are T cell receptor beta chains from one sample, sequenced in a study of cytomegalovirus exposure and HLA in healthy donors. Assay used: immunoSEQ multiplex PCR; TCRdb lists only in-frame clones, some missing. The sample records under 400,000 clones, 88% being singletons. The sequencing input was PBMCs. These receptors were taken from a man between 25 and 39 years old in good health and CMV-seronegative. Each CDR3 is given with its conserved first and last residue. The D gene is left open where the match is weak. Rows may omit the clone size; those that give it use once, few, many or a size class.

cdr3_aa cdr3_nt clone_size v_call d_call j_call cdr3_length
CASSLTSNEQFF TGTGCCAGCAGCCTAACGTCCAATGAGCAGTTCTTC - TRBV7-2 - TRBJ2-1 12
CASSSGGGSYNSPLHF TGTGCCAGCTCCTCAGGGGGCGGCTCCTATAATTCACCCCTCCACTTT - TRBV18 TRBD1 TRBJ1-6 16
CASSPPGGVGAPLHF TGTGCCAGCTCACCACCCGGCGGGGTGGGGGCACCCCTCCACTTT - TRBV18 - TRBJ1-6 15
CASSLVALARNEQFF TGCGCCAGCAGCTTGGTAGCTCTGGCTCGGAATGAGCAGTTCTTC - TRBV5-1 - TRBJ2-1 15
CASSELFKGLHGGYTF TGTGCCAGCAGTGAACTATTCAAGGGACTTCATGGAGGCTACACCTTC - TRBV6-1 - TRBJ1-2 16
CASRKGGGTDTQYF TGTGCCAGCAGGAAAGGGGGGGGCACAGATACGCAGTATTTT - TRBV6-6 - TRBJ2-3 14
CASSRDRASEQYF TGTGCCAGTAGTAGGGACAGGGCGAGCGAGCAGTACTTC few TRBV19 TRBD1 TRBJ2-7 13
CASSPTPDTYEQYF TGTGCCAGCAGTCCCACCCCGGACACCTACGAGCAGTACTTC - TRBV6-5 - TRBJ2-7 14
CASSRGQGAIRTEAFF TGTGCCAGCAGTCGAGGACAGGGGGCCATAAGAACTGAAGCTTTCTTT - TRBV6-6 TRBD1 TRBJ1-1 16
CASTGAGWGQPQHF TGTGCCAGTACTGGCGCAGGGTGGGGTCAGCCCCAGCATTTT - TRBV19 - TRBJ1-5 14
CASSWGTETGGEQYF TGCGCCAGCAGCTGGGGAACCGAGACAGGGGGCGAGCAGTACTTC few TRBV5-1 TRBD1 TRBJ2-7 15
CASSKYETSGPKQETQYF TGTGCCAGCAGCAAATACGAGACTAGCGGGCCGAAACAAGAGACCCAGTACTTC - TRBV21-1 - TRBJ2-5 18
CASSASGGPRGTDTQYF TGCGCCAGCAGTGCTAGCGGGGGGCCAAGGGGCACAGATACGCAGTATTTT - TRBV10-2 TRBD2 TRBJ2-3 17
CSAVWLLNYGYTF TGCAGCGCCGTCTGGCTTTTGAACTATGGCTACACCTTC - TRBV29-1 - TRBJ1-2 13
CASSQTRGNYGYTF TGTGCCAGCAGTCAGACCCGGGGAAACTATGGCTACACCTTC - TRBV27 - TRBJ1-2 14
CASSLAPTGQETQYF TGTGCCAGCAGCTTAGCGCCTACAGGCCAAGAGACCCAGTACTTC - TRBV11-1 - TRBJ2-5 15
CASSRQGDTQYF TGTGCCAGCTCCCGGCAGGGGGATACGCAGTATTTT - TRBV18 - TRBJ2-3 12
CASTAGLAWTDTQYF TGTGCCAGTACTGCTGGACTAGCGTGGACAGATACGCAGTATTTT - TRBV19 TRBD2 TRBJ2-3 15
CASSSRQGLWSGYTF TGTGCCAGTAGTAGTCGACAGGGTTTATGGAGCGGCTACACCTTC once TRBV19 TRBD1 TRBJ1-2 15
CASSPQGLAGEADTQYF TGCGCCAGCAGCCCCCAAGGACTAGCGGGGGAGGCAGATACGCAGTATTTT - TRBV4-1 TRBD2 TRBJ2-3 17
CASSYHRANEKLFF TGTGCCAGCAGTTACCACAGGGCTAATGAAAAACTGTTTTTT - TRBV6-6 - TRBJ1-4 14
CASSDDRIYGYTF TGTGCCAGCAGCGATGACAGGATCTATGGCTACACCTTC - TRBV27 - TRBJ1-2 13
CASSKGQGNNSPLHF TGTGCCAGCAGTAAAGGACAGGGAAATAATTCACCCCTCCACTTT - TRBV2 TRBD1 TRBJ1-6 15
CASSLVPILMNTEAFF TGTGCCAGCAGCTTAGTTCCAATACTGATGAACACTGAAGCTTTCTTT once TRBV7-2 - TRBJ1-1 16
CASSLRGGGTYNEQFF TGTGCCAGCAGTTTACGGGGCGGGGGCACCTACAATGAGCAGTTCTTC - TRBV27 - TRBJ2-1 16
CASSLLGGGYTF TGTGCCAGCAGCTTATTGGGGGGTGGCTACACCTTC - TRBV7-2 - TRBJ1-2 12
CASSEAQGAGNEKLFF TGTGCCAGCAGTGAAGCACAGGGGGCCGGTAATGAAAAACTGTTTTTT - TRBV25-1 TRBD1 TRBJ1-4 16
CASSLGRYNEQFF TGTGCCAGCAGCTTGGGCCGCTACAATGAGCAGTTCTTC - TRBV7-7 - TRBJ2-1 13
CASRDRVGDEQYF TGTGCCAGCAGAGACAGGGTTGGGGACGAGCAGTACTTC - TRBV6-6 TRBD1 TRBJ2-7 13
CASSFTGNGEQYF TGTGCCAGCAGCTTTACGGGGAACGGCGAGCAGTACTTC once TRBV11-3 - TRBJ2-7 13
CASSLVLGNDYEQYF TGTGCCAGCAGCTTAGTGTTGGGCAACGACTACGAGCAGTACTTC - TRBV11-2 - TRBJ2-7 15
CASRDRGGMNTEAFF TGTGCCAGTCGCGACAGGGGAGGGATGAACACTGAAGCTTTCTTT - TRBV19 TRBD1 TRBJ1-1 15
CASSLVRDSQETQYF TGTGCCAGCAGCTTGGTACGGGACAGCCAAGAGACCCAGTACTTC - TRBV5-6 TRBD1 TRBJ2-5 15
CASSYSGQRVTGELFF TGTGCCAGCAGTTACTCGGGACAGCGGGTCACCGGGGAGCTGTTTTTT - TRBV6-5 - TRBJ2-2 16
CASSLVAGVGNTIYF TGTGCCAGCAGCTTAGTGGCGGGGGTCGGAAACACCATATATTTT - TRBV7-9 - TRBJ1-3 15
CASSRRQGGVHQPQHF TGTGCCAGTAGTAGACGACAGGGGGGGGTGCATCAGCCCCAGCATTTT - TRBV19 TRBD1 TRBJ1-5 16
CASSFTRFGYEQYF TGTGCCAGCAGCTTCACTAGGTTTGGGTACGAGCAGTACTTC - TRBV7-2 - TRBJ2-7 14